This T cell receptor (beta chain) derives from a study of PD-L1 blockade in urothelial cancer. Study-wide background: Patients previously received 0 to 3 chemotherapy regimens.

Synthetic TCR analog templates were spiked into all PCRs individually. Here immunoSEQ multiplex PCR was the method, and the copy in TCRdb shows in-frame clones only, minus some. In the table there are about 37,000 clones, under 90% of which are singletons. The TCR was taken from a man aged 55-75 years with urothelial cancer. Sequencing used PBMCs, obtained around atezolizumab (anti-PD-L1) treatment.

CDR3 bases: TGTGGCTGCGCAGGGGGCGCGGCTAATGAAAAACTGTTTTTT. Translating gives CGCAGGAANEKLFF. This chain joins TRBV2 and TRBJ1-4, with 8 bases aligning to TRBD1. The CDR3 contains 14 residues. CDR1 is SNHLY, CDR2 FYNNEI, per germline. Full variable domain (outside the CDR3, taken from reference TRBV2 and TRBJ1-4): EPEVTQTPSHQVTQMGQEVILRCVPISNHLYFYWYRQILGQKVEFLVSFYNNEISEKSEIFDDQFSVERPDGSNFTLKIRSTKLEDSAMYFCGCAGGAANEKLFFGSGTQLSVL.